The 5 T cell receptor beta chains listed next were all sequenced from one sample in a study of cytomegalovirus exposure and HLA in healthy donors. With 60 Vbeta and 13 Jbeta primers, the PCR was carried out. Using immunoSEQ multiplex PCR, the repertoire was profiled, and TCRdb retains in-frame clones only, with some absent. This table has about 270,000 clones, roughly 70% appearing once. The sample taken for sequencing was PBMCs. The receptors here all came from a female donor in good health and CMV-seronegative.

With regard to this clone: The junction differs from germline at one of its ends, possibly a read error. The chain recombines TRBV7-9 with TRBJ2-7, with a possible D match to TRBD1 (5 bases). The germline V gene has CDR1 SEHNR and CDR2 FQNEAQ (reference sequence). This CDR3 comprises 12 residues. Written as DNA, the CDR3 is TGTTCCAGCAGCTTAGTAGGGGTTAGGCAGTACTTC. This gives the protein CSSSLVGVRQYF.

J is TRBJ2-5 and V is TRBV19, with 8 bases lining up with TRBD1. The V gene's germline CDR1 is LNHDA and CDR2 SQIVND (reference sequence). Trimming cost V 6 bases and J 2 bases; bases outside gene matches: 2. This CDR3 comprises 13 residues. As DNA, the CDR3 is TGTGCCAGTAGCCGGACAGGGCAAGAGACCCAGTACTTC. Translating it yields CASSRTGQETQYF.

This chain links TRBV18 with TRBJ1-1, with a tentative D call TRBD1 (6 bases). V lost 3 bases and J lost 8, with 16 bases in between. The germline V gene encodes CDR1 KGHSH and CDR2 LQKENI. CDR3 size: 14 residues. The CDR3: CASSPWTVPGEAFF. CDR3 nucleotides: TGTGCCAGCTCACCTTGGACAGTCCCTGGAGAAGCTTTCTTT. Based on the CDR3 plus reference TRBV18 and TRBJ1-1, the full variable domain is NAGVMQNPRHLVRRRGQEARLRCSPMKGHSHVYWYRQLPEEGLKFMVYLQKENIIDESGMPKERFSAEFPKEGPSILRIQQVVRGDSAAYFCASSPWTVPGEAFFGQGTRLTVV.

This rearrangement joins TRBV7-9 to TRBJ2-5; tentative D call: TRBD2 (6 bases). Germline V CDR1 and CDR2: SEHNR, FQNEAQ (reference sequence). Deletions cut 4 bases from V and 2 bases from J, with 17 bases between. There are 16 residues in the CDR3. The CDR3: CASSSRSEGRQETQYF. DNA for the CDR3: TGTGCCAGCAGCTCCCGGTCAGAGGGGAGGCAAGAGACCCAGTACTTC.

The chain joins TRBV28 to TRBJ2-4, with TRBD1 as a possible D gene (6 bases). V was cut by 3 bases and J by 1 base, with 7 bases left in between. In germline, CDR1 is MDHEN, CDR2 SYDVKM. The length of the CDR3 is 14 residues. In nucleotides, the CDR3 is TGTGCCAGCAGTTTCCAGGGGGCCAAAAACATTCAGTACTTC. Its protein product is CASSFQGAKNIQYF.